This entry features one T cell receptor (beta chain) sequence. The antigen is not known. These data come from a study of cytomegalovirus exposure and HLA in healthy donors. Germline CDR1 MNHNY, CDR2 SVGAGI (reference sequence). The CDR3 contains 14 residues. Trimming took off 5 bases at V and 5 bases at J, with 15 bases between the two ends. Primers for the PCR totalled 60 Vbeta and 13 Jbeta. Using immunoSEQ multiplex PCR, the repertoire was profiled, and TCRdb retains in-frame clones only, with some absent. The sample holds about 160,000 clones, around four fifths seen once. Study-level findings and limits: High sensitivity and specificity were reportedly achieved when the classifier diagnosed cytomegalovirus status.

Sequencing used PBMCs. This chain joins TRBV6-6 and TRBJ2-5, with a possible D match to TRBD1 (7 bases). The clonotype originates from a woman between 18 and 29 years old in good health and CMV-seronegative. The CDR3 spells CASSQTGRRETQYF. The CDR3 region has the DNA TGTGCCAGCAGTCAGACAGGGAGGCGGGAGACCCAGTACTTC.